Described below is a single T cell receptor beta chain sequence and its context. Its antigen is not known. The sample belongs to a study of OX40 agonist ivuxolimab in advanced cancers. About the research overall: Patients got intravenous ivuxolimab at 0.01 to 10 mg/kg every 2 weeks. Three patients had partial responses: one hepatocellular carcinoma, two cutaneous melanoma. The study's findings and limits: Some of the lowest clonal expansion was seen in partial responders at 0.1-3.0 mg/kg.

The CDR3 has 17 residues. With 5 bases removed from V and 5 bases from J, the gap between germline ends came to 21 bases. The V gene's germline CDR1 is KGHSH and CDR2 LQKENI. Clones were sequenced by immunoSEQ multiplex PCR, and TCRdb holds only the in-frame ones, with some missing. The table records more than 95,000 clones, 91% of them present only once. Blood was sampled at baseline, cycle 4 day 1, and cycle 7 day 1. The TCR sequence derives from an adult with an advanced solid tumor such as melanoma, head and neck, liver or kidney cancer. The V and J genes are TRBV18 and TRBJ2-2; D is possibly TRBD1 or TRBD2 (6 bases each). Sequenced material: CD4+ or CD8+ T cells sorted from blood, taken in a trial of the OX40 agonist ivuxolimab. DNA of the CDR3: TGTGCCAGCTCAATCTCTCGGAGCGCGGGACAAACCGGGGAGCTGTTTTTT. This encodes CASSISRSAGQTGELFF. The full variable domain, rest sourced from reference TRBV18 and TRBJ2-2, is NAGVMQNPRHLVRRRGQEARLRCSPMKGHSHVYWYRQLPEEGLKFMVYLQKENIIDESGMPKERFSAEFPKEGPSILRIQQVVRGDSAAYFCASSISRSAGQTGELFFGEGSRLTVL.